This T cell receptor beta chain was sequenced in a study of T-cell reconstitution after alpha-beta-depleted transplantation in children. TCRbeta library preparation incorporated unique molecular identifiers. One entry per CDR3 protein, called by TCRdb with MiXCR from the PCR reads. The sample yields a few hundred thousand distinct CDR3 sequences, roughly 14% seen once. The CDR3 has 18 amino acids. J lost 2 bases, V lost 2 bases, and 14 bases had no gene match. From germline, CDR1 is MNHEY and CDR2 SVGEGT. Sequenced material: PBMCs, taken from the stem cell graft. This TCR derives from a human donor who donated a stem cell graft to a child with Fanconi anemia. The chain combines TRBV6-2 or TRBV6-3 with TRBJ2-7; 8 bases map to TRBD1. The CDR3: CASSYNAGGWGPAYEQYF. DNA of the CDR3: TGTGCCAGCAGTTACAACGCAGGGGGCTGGGGGCCTGCCTACGAGCAGTACTTC.